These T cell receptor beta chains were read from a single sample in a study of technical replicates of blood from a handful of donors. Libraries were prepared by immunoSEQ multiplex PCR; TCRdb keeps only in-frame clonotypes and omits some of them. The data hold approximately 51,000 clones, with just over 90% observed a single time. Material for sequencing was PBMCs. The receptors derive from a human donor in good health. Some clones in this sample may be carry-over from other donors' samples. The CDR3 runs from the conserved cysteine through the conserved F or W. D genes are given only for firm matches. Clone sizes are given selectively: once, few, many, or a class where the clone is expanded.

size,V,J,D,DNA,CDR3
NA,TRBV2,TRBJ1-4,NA,TGTGCCAGCTGGGGGGGCCCCTCAACTAATGAAAAACTGTTTTTT,CASWGGPSTNEKLFF
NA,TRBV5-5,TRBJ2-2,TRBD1,TGTGCCAGCAGCTCGGGGACAGGGTGGTTGGCCGGGGAGCTGTTTTTT,CASSSGTGWLAGELFF
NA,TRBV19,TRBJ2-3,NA,TGTGCCAGTAGTATCCTCTCAGGGTCAAGGACACGAGATACGCAGTATTTT,CASSILSGSRTRDTQYF
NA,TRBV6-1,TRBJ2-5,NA,TGTGCCAGCAGTTTTGACATTCAAGAGACCCAGTACTTC,CASSFDIQETQYF
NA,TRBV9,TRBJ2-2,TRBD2,TGTGCCAGCAGCGAACAACCGGGACTAGCGGGAGTTCACACCGGGGAGCTGTTTTTT,CASSEQPGLAGVHTGELFF
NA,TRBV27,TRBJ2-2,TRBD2,TGTGCCAGCAGGGGGGGGACTAGCTGGGGGGAGCTGTTTTTT,CASRGGTSWGELFF
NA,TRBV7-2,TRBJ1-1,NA,TGTGCCAGCAGCTCCCCTAGGACTGTGAAAGCTTTCTTT,CASSSPRTVKAFF
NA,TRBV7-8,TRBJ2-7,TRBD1,TGTGCCAGCAGCACGCGTCGGGACAGAAATTACTACGAGCAGTACTTC,CASSTRRDRNYYEQYF
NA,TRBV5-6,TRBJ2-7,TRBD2,TGTGCCAGCAGCTTGTTCGGGACTAGCGGGACCTACGAGCAGTACTTC,CASSLFGTSGTYEQYF
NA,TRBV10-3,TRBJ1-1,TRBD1,TGTGCCACCCTAAGACAGGGTAGCGCTGAAGCTTTCTTT,CATLRQGSAEAFF
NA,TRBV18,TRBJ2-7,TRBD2,TGTGCCAGCTCACCACCAGGCGGGAGTGGTGAGCAGTACTTC,CASSPPGGSGEQYF
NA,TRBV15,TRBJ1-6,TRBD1,TGTGCCACCAGCAGGGCGGACAGGGGGCGTTCACCCCTCCACTTT,CATSRADRGRSPLHF
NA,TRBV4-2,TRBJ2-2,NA,TGTGCCAGCAGCCAAGACTGGGACTGGTTTTCCGCCGGGGAGCTGTTTTTT,CASSQDWDWFSAGELFF
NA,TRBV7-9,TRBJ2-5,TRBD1,TGTGCCAGCAGCTTCGGACAGGGGTCACAGACCCAGTACTTC,CASSFGQGSQTQYF
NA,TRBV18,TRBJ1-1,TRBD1,TGTGCCAGCTCAAGCGCCGCCCGGACAGGGGTGAACACTGAAGCTTTCTTT,CASSSAARTGVNTEAFF
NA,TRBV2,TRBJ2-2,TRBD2,TGTGCCAGCAGTGAAGTCGGGGGGGCACCCGGGGAGCTGTTTTTT,CASSEVGGAPGELFF
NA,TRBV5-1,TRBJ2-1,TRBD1,TGCGCCAGCAGAAGACAGGGTGAACAGAATGAGCAGTTCTTC,CASRRQGEQNEQFF
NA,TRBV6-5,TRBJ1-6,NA,TGTGCCAGCAGGGAGACGGGAAATTCACCCCTCCACTTT,CASRETGNSPLHF
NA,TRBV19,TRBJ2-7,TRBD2,TGTGCCAGTAGTATAACACTAGCGAACCCCTACGAGCAGTACTTC,CASSITLANPYEQYF
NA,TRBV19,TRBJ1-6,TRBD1,TGTGCCAGTAGTACCACAGGGGTCGACAATTCACCCCTCCACTTT,CASSTTGVDNSPLHF
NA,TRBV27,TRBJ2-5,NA,TGTGCCAGCAGTCTAACCAGCGGAATCTCCCGACAAGAGACCCAGTACTTC,CASSLTSGISRQETQYF
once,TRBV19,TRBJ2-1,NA,TGTGCCAGTAGGGCGGTTGCTAGCTCCTACAATGAGCAGTTCTTC,CASRAVASSYNEQFF
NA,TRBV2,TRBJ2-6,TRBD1,TGTGCCAGCAGCCGACCCCGGACAGGACTCTCTGGGGCCAACGTCCTGACTTTC,CASSRPRTGLSGANVLTF
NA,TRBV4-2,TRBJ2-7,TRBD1,TGTGCCAGCAGCCAAGTTACACAGGGGTATTCTGGCTACGAGCAGTACTTC,CASSQVTQGYSGYEQYF
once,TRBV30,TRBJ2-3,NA,TGTGCCTGGAGTGTACCACGGAGCGCCGTCAGCACAGATACGCAGTATTTT,CAWSVPRSAVSTDTQYF
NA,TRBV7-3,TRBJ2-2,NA,TGTGCCAGCAGCTTCTACACCGGGGAGCTGTTTTTT,CASSFYTGELFF
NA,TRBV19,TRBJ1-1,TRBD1,TGTGCCAGTAGTATTGGACAGGGGATCGGTGAAGCTTTCTTT,CASSIGQGIGEAFF
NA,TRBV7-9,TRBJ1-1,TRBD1,TGTGCCAGCAGCTTAGGACAGGGGATAGGGACTGAAGCTTTCTTT,CASSLGQGIGTEAFF
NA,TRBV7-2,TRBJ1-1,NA,TGTGCCAGCAGCCGACAGATGAACACTGAAGCTTTCTTT,CASSRQMNTEAFF
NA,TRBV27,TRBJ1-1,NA,TGTGCCAGCAGTCCCCAAAGACAGTCCACTGAAGCTTTCTTT,CASSPQRQSTEAFF
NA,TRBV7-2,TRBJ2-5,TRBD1,TGTGCCAGCAGCTTAGAAGGGACAGGGGCGAGGGAGACCCAGTACTTC,CASSLEGTGARETQYF
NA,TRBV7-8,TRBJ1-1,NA,TGTGCCACAAGAGGGCGGGGGACTGAAGCTTTCTTT,CATRGRGTEAFF
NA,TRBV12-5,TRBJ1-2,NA,TGTGCTAGTGGTTTGGTAGGACAACCGAACTATGGCTACACCTTC,CASGLVGQPNYGYTF
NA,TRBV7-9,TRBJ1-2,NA,TGTGCCAGCAGCCCCCCCGCGGGGGTCGGCTATGGCTACACCTTC,CASSPPAGVGYGYTF
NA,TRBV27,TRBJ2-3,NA,TGTGCCAGCCGACCCGGGAGCTCAGATACGCAGTATTTT,CASRPGSSDTQYF
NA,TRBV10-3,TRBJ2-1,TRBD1,TGTGCCATCAGTGACCCGGACAGGGGGGCCAATGAGCAGTTCTTC,CAISDPDRGANEQFF
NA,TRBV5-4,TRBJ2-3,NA,TGTGCCAGCAGCTTGGCCGGCGGGATTAGCACAGATACGCAGTATTTT,CASSLAGGISTDTQYF
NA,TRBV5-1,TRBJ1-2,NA,TGCGCCAGCAGCACCACCGCAGGGGCCCCCCTTGGAGGCTACACCTTC,CASSTTAGAPLGGYTF
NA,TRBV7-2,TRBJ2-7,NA,TGTGCCAGCAGCTTAACCCGGTCCAACTACGAGCAGTACTTC,CASSLTRSNYEQYF
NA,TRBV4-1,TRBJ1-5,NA,TGCGCCAGCAGCCCCCGAGCACAAAGGGCAGGGTATAGCAATCAGCCCCAGCATTTT,CASSPRAQRAGYSNQPQHF
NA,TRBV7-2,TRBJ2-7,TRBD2,TGTGCCAGCAGCCAGGGACTAGCGGGGCCCCCCGGGTACTTC,CASSQGLAGPPGYF
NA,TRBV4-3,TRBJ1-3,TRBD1,TGCGCCAGCAGCCAGGAAACAGGGGTCGGAAACACCATATATTTT,CASSQETGVGNTIYF
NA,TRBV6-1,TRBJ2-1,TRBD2,TGTGCCAGCACCTTGGGGCGGGAGGGTTATGAGCAGTTCTTC,CASTLGREGYEQFF
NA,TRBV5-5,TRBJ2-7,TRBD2,TGTGCCAGCAGCTTGGAAGCGGGAGCAAGGGAGCAGTACTTC,CASSLEAGAREQYF
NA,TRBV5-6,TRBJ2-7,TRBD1,TGTGCCAGCAGCTTCCTCGGACCACAGGGGGCCTACGAGCAGTACTTC,CASSFLGPQGAYEQYF
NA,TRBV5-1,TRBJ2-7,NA,TGCGCCAGCAGAGTATCGGAGTCCTACGAGCAGTACTTC,CASRVSESYEQYF
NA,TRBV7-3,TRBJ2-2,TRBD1,TGTGCCAGCAGCTCGGAAGGGGGCATCACCGGGGAGCTGTTTTTT,CASSSEGGITGELFF
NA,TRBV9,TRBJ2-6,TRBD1,TGTGCCAGCAGCGTCGACAGGGGTTTTTCTGGGGCCAACGTCCTGACTTTC,CASSVDRGFSGANVLTF
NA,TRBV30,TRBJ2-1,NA,TGTGCCTGGGCATCACGAGCGGGTCCCTACAATGAGCAGTTCTTC,CAWASRAGPYNEQFF
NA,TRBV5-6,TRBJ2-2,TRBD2,TGTGCCAGCAGCTTGCGGCGGGACTACCAAAACACCGGGGAGCTGTTTTTT,CASSLRRDYQNTGELFF
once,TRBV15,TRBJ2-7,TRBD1,TGTGCCACCAGCAGCCGACAGGGCACCTACGAGCAGTACTTC,CATSSRQGTYEQYF
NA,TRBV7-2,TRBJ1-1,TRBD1,TGTGCCAGCAGCTGGGACAGGGATCTCTCTGAAGCTTTCTTT,CASSWDRDLSEAFF
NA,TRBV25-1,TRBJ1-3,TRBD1,TGTGCCAGCAGTGGACGTCAGGGGGCGGGCGGAAACACCATATATTTT,CASSGRQGAGGNTIYF
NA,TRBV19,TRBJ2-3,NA,TGTGCCAGTAGTATGAGTACCCCCTCACCAGGATTCACAGATACGCAGTATTTT,CASSMSTPSPGFTDTQYF
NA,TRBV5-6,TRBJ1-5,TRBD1,TGTGCCAGCAGCTTGCAGGGGACAGTTAATAGCAATCAGCCCCAGCATTTT,CASSLQGTVNSNQPQHF
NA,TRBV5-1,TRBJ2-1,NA,TGCGCCAGCAGCTTGGAGGGACTTAACAATGAGCAGTTCTTC,CASSLEGLNNEQFF
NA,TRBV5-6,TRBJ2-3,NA,TGTGCCAGCAGCTTGTTCGTAGTCTCTACAGATACGCAGTATTTT,CASSLFVVSTDTQYF
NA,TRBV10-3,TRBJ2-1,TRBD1,TGTGCCATCAGTGAGCCACGACAGGGGGCGGGTCACAATGAGCAGTTCTTC,CAISEPRQGAGHNEQFF
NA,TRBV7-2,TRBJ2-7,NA,TGTGCCAGCAGCTTAGTTGAGGGAAGCGAGCAGTACTTC,CASSLVEGSEQYF